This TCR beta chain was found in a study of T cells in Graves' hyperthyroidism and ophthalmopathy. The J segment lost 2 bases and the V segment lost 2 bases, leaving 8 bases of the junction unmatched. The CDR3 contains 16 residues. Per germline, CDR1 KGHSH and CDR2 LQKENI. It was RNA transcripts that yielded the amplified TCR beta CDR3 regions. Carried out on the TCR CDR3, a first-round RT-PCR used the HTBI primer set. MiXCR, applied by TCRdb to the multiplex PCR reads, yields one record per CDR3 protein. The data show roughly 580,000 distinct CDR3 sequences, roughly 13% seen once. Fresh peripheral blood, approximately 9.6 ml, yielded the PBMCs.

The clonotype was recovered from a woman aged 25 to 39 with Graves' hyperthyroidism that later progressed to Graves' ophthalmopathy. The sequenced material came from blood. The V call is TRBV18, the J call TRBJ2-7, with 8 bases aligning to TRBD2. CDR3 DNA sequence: TGTGCCAGCTCACCAGGGGCAGCGGGGGTTACCTACGAGCAGTACTTC. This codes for CASSPGAAGVTYEQYF.